Listed below are T cell receptor beta chains from one sample, sequenced in a study of blood T cells in healthy people across ages. TCRdb fed the 5' RACE reads into MiXCR, producing one record per CDR3 protein. The data contain 1.5 million to 2 million distinct CDR3 sequences, 28% of them singletons. Sequencing input: blood. The receptors originated from a woman in her twenties or thirties in good health. CDR3s include the opening cysteine and the closing phenylalanine or tryptophan. A D gene is named only where the DNA matches it firmly. For some rows the clone size is stated as once, few or many, or as a class when expanded; others skip it.

size,V,J,D,CDR3,DNA
few,TRBV7-2,TRBJ2-7,TRBD1,CASSFGQGAIAYEQYF,TGTGCCAGCAGCTTTGGGCAGGGGGCTATTGCCTACGAGCAGTACTTC
once,TRBV5-1,TRBJ2-2,NA,CASSLGGYNTGELFF,TGCGCCAGCAGCTTAGGAGGCTACAACACCGGGGAGCTGTTTTTT
few,TRBV12-3/TRBV12-4,TRBJ2-1,TRBD1,CASRRRQGHNEQFF,TGTGCCAGCAGACGACGACAGGGGCACAATGAGCAGTTCTTC
NA,TRBV6-5,TRBJ1-5,NA,CASRLTFGNQPQHF,TGTGCCAGCAGATTGACTTTCGGCAATCAGCCCCAGCATTTT
many,TRBV5-1,TRBJ1-1,TRBD1,CASSLGTENTEAFF,TGTGCCAGCAGTTTAGGGACAGAGAACACTGAAGCTTTCTTT
NA,TRBV14,TRBJ2-7,TRBD2,CTSSKTSGAYVQYF,TGTACCAGCAGCAAGACTAGCGGGGCCTACGTGCAGTACTTC
many,TRBV4-1,TRBJ2-1,NA,CASSQDKSLNEQFF,TGCGCCAGCAGCCAAGATAAGTCTCTAAATGAGCAGTTCTTC
few,TRBV20-1,TRBJ2-7,TRBD2,CSARSRGRAGEQYF,TGCAGTGCTAGGTCCCGCGGGAGGGCGGGCGAGCAGTACTTC
many,TRBV4-3,TRBJ2-7,TRBD2,CASSRSSGNIDEQYF,TGCGCCAGCAGCCGGTCTAGCGGGAATATAGACGAGCAGTACTTC
NA,TRBV12-3/TRBV12-4,TRBJ2-3,TRBD2,CASELAGAATQYF,TGTGCCAGCGAACTAGCGGGGGCGGCTACGCAGTATTTT
NA,TRBV4-1,TRBJ1-5,NA,CASSQPGRDSNQPQHF,TGCGCCAGCAGCCAGCCGGGACGGGATAGCAATCAGCCCCAGCATTTT
many,TRBV6-5,TRBJ2-7,TRBD1,CASSPDRGQYEQYF,TGTGCCAGCAGTCCAGACAGGGGGCAATACGAGCAGTACTTC
few,TRBV7-8,TRBJ2-2,NA,CASSGTGARSLFF,TGTGCCAGCAGCGGAACGGGGGCGCGCTCGCTGTTTTTT
few,TRBV7-2,TRBJ2-3,NA,CASSLVLGTPDTQYF,TGTGCCAGCAGCTTAGTGCTGGGGACACCAGATACGCAGTATTTT
NA,TRBV6-6,TRBJ2-3,NA,CASTKNRASTDTQYF,TGTGCCAGCACTAAAAACAGGGCTAGCACAGATACGCAGTATTTT
few,TRBV6-6,TRBJ2-3,NA,CASSYFVGEASTDTQYF,TGTGCCAGCAGTTACTTCGTAGGCGAAGCGAGCACAGATACGCAGTATTTT
NA,TRBV9,TRBJ2-4,NA,CASSATRQETSLNIQYF,TGTGCCAGCAGCGCCACCCGACAGGAGACTTCGTTAAACATTCAGTACTTC
few,TRBV19,TRBJ2-7,NA,CASSIRGRAYEQYF,TGTGCCAGTAGTATAAGGGGCAGAGCCTACGAGCAGTACTTC
few,TRBV27,TRBJ1-6,NA,CASSSRKGQANSPLHF,TGTGCCAGCAGCTCCAGAAAAGGCCAGGCTAATTCACCCCTCCACTTT
NA,TRBV20-1,TRBJ2-1,NA,CSARRSLYNEQFF,TGCAGTGCTAGAAGGTCGCTGTACAATGAGCAGTTCTTC
NA,TRBV18,TRBJ2-1,NA,CASSPLAATSYNEQFF,TGTGCCAGCTCACCACTCGCGGCCACTTCCTACAATGAGCAGTTCTTC
NA,TRBV5-6,TRBJ2-5,NA,CASSLVGLRRETQYF,TGTGCCAGCAGCTTGGTAGGACTCCGCCGGGAGACCCAGTACTTC
many,TRBV6-6,TRBJ1-5,NA,CASSYSGQPQHF,TGTGCCAGCAGTTACAGTGGTCAGCCCCAGCATTTT
many,TRBV5-6,TRBJ1-2,NA,CASSRGGFYGYTF,TGTGCCAGCAGCCGCGGAGGGTTCTATGGCTACACCTTC
many,TRBV6-6,TRBJ2-7,NA,CASSLTQGPYEQYF,TGTGCCAGCAGCCTAACTCAGGGGCCCTACGAGCAGTACTTC
few,TRBV20-1,TRBJ2-5,NA,CSARDPMRRPETQYF,TGCAGTGCTAGAGATCCGATGAGACGGCCAGAGACCCAGTACTTC
NA,TRBV2,TRBJ2-3,NA,CASSVPAQDTQYF,TGTGCCAGCAGTGTACCCGCCCAAGATACGCAGTATTTT
NA,TRBV7-9,TRBJ2-5,NA,CASSQQDRGVAGEETQYF,TGTGCCAGCAGCCAACAGGACAGGGGCGTAGCGGGAGAGGAGACCCAGTACTTC
NA,TRBV10-3,TRBJ2-3,TRBD2,CAISESTSGQSDTQYF,TGTGCCATCAGTGAGTCGACTAGCGGGCAATCAGATACGCAGTATTTT
NA,TRBV5-1,TRBJ2-7,TRBD1,CASSQPDRGYPYEQYF,TGCGCCAGCAGCCAACCGGACAGGGGATATCCATACGAGCAGTACTTC
NA,TRBV27,TRBJ2-7,NA,CASALIGYEQYF,TGTGCCAGTGCATTGATAGGGTACGAGCAGTACTTC
NA,TRBV5-4,TRBJ2-3,TRBD1,CASSLVQGVDTQYF,TGTGCCAGCAGCTTGGTGCAGGGGGTAGATACGCAGTATTTT
many,TRBV11-2,TRBJ2-5,NA,CASSLDIWGGHPETQYF,TGTGCCAGCAGCTTAGATATTTGGGGGGGGCACCCGGAGACCCAGTACTTC
NA,TRBV4-3,TRBJ2-1,TRBD2,CASSQDAGANNEQCF,TGCGCCAGCAGCCAAGATGCGGGAGCGAACAATGAGCAGTGCTTC
many,TRBV10-3,TRBJ2-3,NA,CAISETKKSTDTQYF,TGTGCCATCAGTGAAACGAAGAAGTCCACAGATACGCAGTATTTT
few,TRBV7-9,TRBJ1-1,NA,CASSLGWGNGTEAFF,TGTGCCAGCAGCTTAGGATGGGGGAACGGCACTGAAGCTTTCTTT
NA,TRBV20-1,TRBJ1-5,NA,CSARGGLEQPQHF,TGCAGTGCTAGGGGGGGACTAGAACAGCCCCAGCATTTT
few,TRBV12-3/TRBV12-4,TRBJ2-5,TRBD1,CASSLRGPGTQYF,TGTGCCAGCAGTTTAAGGGGGCCCGGGACCCAGTACTTC
NA,TRBV20-1,TRBJ1-1,NA,CAVGATSKGNTEAFF,TGCGCAGTGGGGGCCACAAGCAAGGGAAACACTGAAGCTTTCTTT
NA,TRBV24-1,TRBJ2-5,NA,CATATYRDQETQYF,TGTGCCACCGCGACGTACAGGGACCAAGAGACCCAGTACTTC
NA,TRBV30,TRBJ2-7,NA,CASTYPRGSYEQYF,TGTGCCTCTACCTACCCACGGGGCAGCTACGAGCAGTACTTC
few,TRBV12-3/TRBV12-4,TRBJ2-5,TRBD2,CASRGLAGAETQYF,TGTGCCAGCAGGGGACTAGCGGGAGCAGAGACCCAGTACTTC
NA,TRBV2,TRBJ1-3,NA,CASRRTGTGNTIYF,TGTGCCAGCAGGAGGACCGGGACAGGAAACACCATATATTTT
NA,TRBV20-1,TRBJ2-5,TRBD2,CSVRSRGGRALGEQYF,TGCAGTGTTAGATCCAGGGGCGGGAGGGCCCTCGGAGAGCAGTACTTC
NA,TRBV7-2,TRBJ2-4,TRBD1,CASSPDRGKNIQYF,TGTGCCAGCAGCCCGGACAGGGGCAAAAACATTCAGTACTTC
NA,TRBV10-3,TRBJ2-4,NA,CAISPGTSYNEQYF,TGTGCCATCAGTCCCGGGACATCTTACAATGAGCAGTACTTC
NA,TRBV7-9,TRBJ2-4,NA,CASSLDSCYEQYF,TGTGCCAGCAGCTTAGATAGCTGCTATGAGCAGTACTTC
NA,TRBV11-2,TRBJ2-1,TRBD2,CASSSRGRTGDEQFF,TGTGCCAGCAGCTCCCGCGGGAGGACCGGGGATGAGCAGTTCTTC
NA,TRBV7-2,TRBJ2-6,NA,CASSLEGTPGANVLTF,TGTGCCAGCAGCTTAGAGGGGACCCCAGGGGCCAACGTCCTGACTTTC
NA,TRBV27,TRBJ2-2,NA,CASNPEDRDTGELFF,TGTGCCAGCAACCCTGAAGACAGAGACACCGGGGAGCTGTTTTTT
many,TRBV7-2,TRBJ2-7,TRBD1,CASSSRTGGNEQYF,TGTGCCAGCAGCTCCCGGACAGGGGGAAACGAGCAGTACTTC
NA,TRBV12-5,TRBJ1-1,NA,CASGRANEAFF,TGTGCCTCCGGCCGGGCAAATGAAGCTTTCTTT
NA,TRBV12-3/TRBV12-4,TRBJ1-1,TRBD1,CASSSGQGVGTEAFF,TGTGCCAGCAGTTCCGGACAGGGGGTGGGAACTGAAGCTTTCTTT
NA,TRBV7-9,TRBJ2-2,NA,CASSSVGTGQRTGELFF,TGTGCCAGCAGCTCGGTCGGGACGGGGCAGCGCACCGGGGAGCTGTTTTTT